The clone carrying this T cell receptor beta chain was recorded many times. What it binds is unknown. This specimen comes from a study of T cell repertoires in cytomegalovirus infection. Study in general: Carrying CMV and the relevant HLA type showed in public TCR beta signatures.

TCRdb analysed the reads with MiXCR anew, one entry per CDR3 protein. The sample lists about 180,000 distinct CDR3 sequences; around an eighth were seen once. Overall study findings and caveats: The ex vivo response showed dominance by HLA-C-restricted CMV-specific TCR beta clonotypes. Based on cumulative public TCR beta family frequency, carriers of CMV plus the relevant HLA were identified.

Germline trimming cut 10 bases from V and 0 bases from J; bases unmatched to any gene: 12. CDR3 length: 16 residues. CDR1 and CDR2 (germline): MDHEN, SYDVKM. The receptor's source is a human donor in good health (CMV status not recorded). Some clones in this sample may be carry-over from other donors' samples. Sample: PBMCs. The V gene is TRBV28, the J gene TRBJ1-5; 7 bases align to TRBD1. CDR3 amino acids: CATYPGGSNSNQPQHF. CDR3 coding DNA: TGTGCCACCTACCCAGGGGGTTCAAATAGCAATCAGCCCCAGCATTTT.